These 14 T cell receptor beta chains were all obtained from the same sample, sequenced in a study of blood T cell dynamics during melanoma immunotherapy. The sample's time point: pre-treatment baseline. Sequencing was performed with immunoSEQ multiplex PCR; in TCRdb, only in-frame clones are kept and a portion is missing. The repertoire holds several thousand clones, with approximately 80% as singletons. The specimen was blood, collected from a patient treated with checkpoint blockade. These receptors all stem from a human donor with melanoma.

The chain couples TRBV19 to TRBJ2-1, with 10 bases lining up with TRBD2. Germline lookup yields CDR1 LNHDA and CDR2 SQIVND (reference sequence). This CDR3 is 16 amino acids long. The trim removed 6 bases at V and 4 bases at J, leaving 9 bases unmatched. CDR3 sequence: CASRKAGGPQYNEQFF. The CDR3 DNA reads TGTGCCAGTAGGAAAGCGGGAGGGCCTCAATACAATGAGCAGTTCTTC.

V usage is TRBV7-2 and J usage is TRBJ1-1; D is perhaps TRBD1 (6 bases). This CDR3 has 15 amino acids. From germline, CDR1 is SGHTA and CDR2 FQGNSA. Trimming stripped 1 base from V and 7 bases from J, with 16 bases between. CDR3 bases: TGTGCCAGCAGCTTAGGGGTTGGGCAACAGGGTGAAGCTTTCTTT. Translated, it gives CASSLGVGQQGEAFF. Full variable domain (remainder filled in from reference TRBV7-2 and TRBJ1-1): GAGVSQSPSNKVTEKGKDVELRCDPISGHTALYWYRQSLGQGLEFLIYFQGNSAPDKSGLPSDRFSAERTGGSVSTLTIQRTQQEDSAVYLCASSLGVGQQGEAFFGQGTRLTVV.

The chain is built from TRBV7-3 and TRBJ2-1, with D perhaps TRBD2 (6 bases). Germline CDR1 is SGHTA and CDR2 is FQGTGA. This CDR3 is 14 amino acids long. The V and J ends lost 5 bases and 7 bases respectively, with 15 bases between them. The CDR3 region is CASSQRVGANEQFF. The CDR3 DNA follows: TGTGCCAGCAGCCAGCGGGTAGGGGCGAATGAGCAGTTCTTC. The whole variable domain, remainder taken from reference TRBV7-3 and TRBJ2-1, is GAGVSQTPSNKVTEKGKYVELRCDPISGHTALYWYRQSLGQGPEFLIYFQGTGAADDSGLPNDRFFAVRPEGSVSTLKIQRTERGDSAVYLCASSQRVGANEQFFGPGTRLTVL.

The chain carries TRBV7-2 and TRBJ2-1; 10 nucleotides agree with TRBD2. V shed 5 bases and J 8 bases; nucleotides not matched to a gene: 12. In germline, CDR1 is SGHTA, CDR2 FQGNSA. The CDR3 totals 16 residues. The CDR3 region is CASSGRSSGSFYEQFF. The CDR3 DNA is TGTGCCAGCAGCGGTAGATCTAGCGGGAGTTTTTATGAGCAGTTCTTC. Supplemented by reference TRBV7-2 and TRBJ2-1, the full variable domain reads GAGVSQSPSNKVTEKGKDVELRCDPISGHTALYWYRQSLGQGLEFLIYFQGNSAPDKSGLPSDRFSAERTGGSVSTLTIQRTQQEDSAVYLCASSGRSSGSFYEQFFGPGTRLTVL.

The J gene is TRBJ1-3, the V gene TRBV5-1, with 8 bases identical to TRBD1. Germline loops: CDR1 SGHRS, CDR2 YFSETQ. This CDR3 contains 16 residues. The J segment lost 4 bases and the V segment lost 0 bases, leaving 6 bases of the junction unmatched. As DNA, the CDR3 is TGCGCCAGCAGCTTGGCCGGACGGACAGGGGGAAACACCATATATTTT. As protein: CASSLAGRTGGNTIYF.

The V call is TRBV29-1, the J call TRBJ1-2, with no clear D. This CDR3 contains 12 residues. V lost 5 bases to trimming and J lost 4 bases, with 11 bases between them. From germline, CDR1 is SQVTM and CDR2 ANQGSEA. The CDR3 spells CSVSTSVYGYTF. The CDR3 DNA reads as TGCAGCGTTTCAACCTCAGTCTATGGCTACACCTTC.

The V call is TRBV6-5, the J call TRBJ2-7, with 12 bases lining up with TRBD2. Germline CDR1 reads MNHEY; CDR2 reads SVGAGI. This CDR3 has 15 amino acids. Trimming took 6 bases from V and 3 from J; bases not matched to a gene: 6. For the CDR3, the DNA is TGTGCCAGCAGAAGGACTAGCGGGACCCACTACGAGCAGTACTTC. Protein: CASRRTSGTHYEQYF.

V usage is TRBV7-9 and J usage is TRBJ1-4; D is undetermined. The germline V gene has CDR1 SEHNR and CDR2 FQNEAQ (reference sequence). The CDR3 consists of 11 residues. Trimming took 6 bases from V and 14 from J, leaving 13 bases between them. CDR3 in amino acids: CASSHRDRLFF. Here the CDR3 DNA reads TGTGCCAGCAGTCATAGGGATCGCCTGTTTTTT.

This chain uses TRBV19 with TRBJ2-3, with TRBD2 identical over 7 bases. Germline V gives CDR1 LNHDA, CDR2 SQIVND (reference sequence). The length of the CDR3 is 15 residues. The junction had 10 bases not matched to a gene; V was cut back by 4 bases and J by 6 bases. CDR3 region: CASSRPGGGFDTQYF. CDR3 in DNA: TGTGCCAGTAGTAGGCCCGGCGGGGGTTTCGATACGCAGTATTTT.

V gene TRBV5-5 combines with J gene TRBJ2-7; the match to TRBD1 covers 12 bases. The CDR3 is 15 residues long. The germline V gene encodes CDR1 SGHKS and CDR2 YYEKEE (reference sequence). V was pared by 2 bases and J by 6 bases, with 6 bases of the junction left unmatched. CDR3 bases: TGTGCCAGCAGCTTCAGGGACAGGGGGCCTGCCGAGCAGTACTTC. Translating gives CASSFRDRGPAEQYF.

The rearrangement links TRBV30 to TRBJ2-3; D gene uncertain. CDR1 is GTSNPN, CDR2 SVGIG, per germline (reference sequence). V was trimmed by 4 bases and J by 0 bases, leaving 14 bases between them. CDR3 length: 15 residues. The CDR3 here is CAWKGRTFSTDTQYF. The CDR3 coding sequence is TGTGCCTGGAAGGGCCGGACGTTTAGCACAGATACGCAGTATTTT.

The rearrangement links TRBV21-1 to TRBJ1-5; the table assigns TRBD1, which was not confirmed against the DNA. TRBV21-1 has pseudogene status. The CDR3 has 18 amino acids. The CDR3 nucleotides read TGTGCCAGCAGCAAAGACAGGAACTTCCAATATAGCAATCAGCCCCAGCATTTT. As protein: CASSKDRNFQYSNQPQHF.

This chain uses TRBV12-2 with TRBJ2-3; TRBD2 was called by the table and not checked on the DNA. TRBV12-2 is marked as a pseudogene. The CDR3 contains 14 residues. The CDR3 sequence: CASRLALCTDTQYF. The DNA of the CDR3 is TGTGCAAGTCGCTTAGCTTTATGCACAGATACGCAGTATTTT.

V usage is TRBV5-1 and J usage is TRBJ1-5, with 9 nucleotides matching TRBD1. Germline V lookup: CDR1 SGHRS, CDR2 YFSETQ. The CDR3 is made up of 16 amino acids. Trimming at V came to 4 bases and at J to 0 bases, leaving 5 bases not matched to a gene. The CDR3 reads CASSKGTGNSNQPQHF. The CDR3 nucleotides read TGCGCCAGCAGCAAAGGGACAGGGAATAGCAATCAGCCCCAGCATTTT.